This TCR beta chain was captured by sequencing in a study of T cell responses to AZD1222 COVID-19 vaccine. Sequencing was performed with immunoSEQ multiplex PCR; in TCRdb, only in-frame clones are kept and a portion is missing. The table has some 79,000 clones, around 80% seen once. This receptor was taken from an adult who received the AZD1222 COVID-19 vaccine. Sequenced here: peripheral blood, sampled 28 days after the second AZD1222 dose.

CDR3 residues: CASSVDERGVNTGELFF. CDR3 bases: TGTGCCAGCAGCGTAGATGAGCGGGGGGTTAACACCGGGGAGCTGTTTTTT. The rearrangement links TRBV9 to TRBJ2-2; 9 nucleotides line up with TRBD2. V lost 0 bases to trimming and J lost 2 bases; unmatched junction nucleotides: 5. CDR3 length: 17 residues. In germline, CDR1 is SGDLS, CDR2 YYNGEE. Using reference TRBV9 and TRBJ2-2 for the parts outside the CDR3, the full variable domain is DSGVTQTPKHLITATGQRVTLRCSPRSGDLSVYWYQQSLDQGLQFLIQYYNGEERAKGNILERFSAQQFPDLHSELNLSSLELGDSALYFCASSVDERGVNTGELFFGEGSRLTVL.